This T cell receptor (beta chain) was recorded in a study of blood T cell repertoires in COVID-19. Turning to the study itself: The cDNA or gDNA used as material had been derived from T cells, B-cell-depleted T cells, or PBMCs.

J was trimmed by 4 bases and V by 6 bases; bases with no gene match: 14. The germline CDR1 and CDR2 sequences are MDHEN and SYDVKM. The CDR3 has 17 residues. Exposed participants encountered a COVID-19 case during the 2 weeks preceding study entry. Original processing notes: The authors estimated nucleated cell counts from reference gene primer amplification. Sequencing used immunoSEQ multiplex PCR; TCRdb keeps in-frame clones, though not all of them. The D gene and trimming were derived from the DNA, and the V and J assignments and clone size from that table. This table has 250,000 or so clones, around 90% appearing once.

Material: PBMCs or T cells enriched from blood (not recorded which). The clonotype was recovered from a man between 40 and 49 years old who had been exposed to COVID-19. This chain connects TRBV28 to TRBJ2-3; TRBD2 matches 9 bases. CDR3 region: CASSPTRGGGRADTQYF. The CDR3 bases are TGTGCCAGCAGCCCGACTCGGGGGGGCGGGAGGGCAGATACGCAGTATTTT. The full variable domain, completed using reference TRBV28 and TRBJ2-3, is DVKVTQSSRYLVKRTGEKVFLECVQDMDHENMFWYRQDPGLGLRLIYFSYDVKMKEKGDIPEGYSVSREKKERFSLILESASTNQTSMYLCASSPTRGGGRADTQYFGPGTRLTVL.